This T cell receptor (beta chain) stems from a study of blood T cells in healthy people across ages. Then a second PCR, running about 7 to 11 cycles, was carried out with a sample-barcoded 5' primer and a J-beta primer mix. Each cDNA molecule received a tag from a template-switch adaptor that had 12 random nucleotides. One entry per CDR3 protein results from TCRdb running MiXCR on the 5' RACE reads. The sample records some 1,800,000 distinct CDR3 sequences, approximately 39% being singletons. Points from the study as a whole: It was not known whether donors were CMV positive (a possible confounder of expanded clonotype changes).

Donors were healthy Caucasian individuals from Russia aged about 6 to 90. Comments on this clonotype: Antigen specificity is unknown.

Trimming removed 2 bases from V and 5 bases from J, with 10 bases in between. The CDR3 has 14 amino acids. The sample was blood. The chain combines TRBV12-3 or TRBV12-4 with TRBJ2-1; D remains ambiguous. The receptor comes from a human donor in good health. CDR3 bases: TGTGCCAGCAGTTTAAGAAACATAGACAATGAGCAGTTCTTC. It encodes CASSLRNIDNEQFF.